This entry lists 20 T cell receptor beta chains sequenced from one sample in a study of T cells in localized non-small cell lung cancer. Clones were sequenced by immunoSEQ multiplex PCR, and TCRdb holds only the in-frame ones, with some missing. The sample includes over 25,000 clones, about 90% of them seen just once. The sequencing used peripheral blood, collected before any cancer treatment. These receptors were taken from a female donor over 55 with stage I lung adenocarcinoma.

This chain uses TRBV6-1 with TRBJ2-7; the D is unclear. V was pared by 1 base and J by 0 bases, with 7 bases between. Germline CDR1 is MNHNS and CDR2 is SASEGT. The CDR3 covers 14 residues. The CDR3 DNA is TGTGCCAGCAGTGAAGAGGGCAACTCCTACGAGCAGTACTTC. The encoded protein is CASSEEGNSYEQYF.

This chain connects TRBV5-4 to TRBJ2-3; a possible D gene is TRBD2 (6 bases). This CDR3 spans 14 amino acids. The germline V and J ends were trimmed by 2 bases and 6 bases, with 13 bases remaining between them. Germline V CDR1 and CDR2: SGHNT, YYREEE (reference sequence). CDR3 sequence reads: CASSFYQGRDTQYF. CDR3 nucleotides: TGTGCCAGCAGCTTCTATCAAGGGAGGGATACGCAGTATTTT.

The CDR3 DNA follows: TGTGCCAGCAGCTTGGACAGAAGCTACGAGCAGTACTTC. Encoded protein: CASSLDRSYEQYF. The chain combines TRBV5-6 with TRBJ2-7; D uncertain. V lost 0 bases, J lost 3 bases, and 7 bases lay in between. Germline V CDR1 and CDR2: SGHDT, YYEEEE. CDR3 length: 13 residues.

The chain joins TRBV6-1 to TRBJ1-1; D ambiguous. The germline V gene encodes CDR1 MNHNS and CDR2 SASEGT. This CDR3 is built from 13 residues. V lost 6 bases and J lost 5, with 13 bases in between. In nucleotides, the CDR3 is TGTGCCAGCAGCGGACCCTCGAATACTGAAGCTTTCTTT. Translated: CASSGPSNTEAFF.

This clone has only a few counts. As DNA, the CDR3 is TGCGCCAGCAGTCGGGACGGGAAGAGGGAGCAGTACTTC. This gives the protein CASSRDGKREQYF. This chain uses TRBV5-1 with TRBJ2-7, with D perhaps matching TRBD1 or TRBD2 (5 bases each). CDR1 and CDR2 from the germline V gene are SGHRS and YFSETQ. The CDR3 has 13 amino acids. The ends were cut back, 5 bases at V and 7 bases at J, with 16 bases in the middle.

The chain joins TRBV18 to TRBJ1-5; D not resolved. The CDR3 spans 13 residues. Trimming pared 2 bases from V and 7 bases from J, leaving 9 bases between. CDR1 and CDR2 from the germline V gene are KGHSH and LQKENI. The CDR3 spells CASSPGTEQPQHF. CDR3 bases: TGTGCCAGCTCACCAGGTACCGAACAGCCCCAGCATTTT.

The rearrangement joins TRBV6-5 to TRBJ2-7; D remains ambiguous. V gave up 4 bases and J gave up 0 bases, with 10 bases separating them. Per the germline V gene, CDR1 is MNHEY and CDR2 is SVGAGI. The CDR3 covers 14 residues. Here the CDR3 DNA reads TGTGCCAGCAGTTCATCCACTATCTCCTACGAGCAGTACTTC. This codes for CASSSSTISYEQYF.

This rearrangement joins TRBV7-9 to TRBJ2-7; weak D call: TRBD1 (6 bases). Looked up from germline, CDR1 is SEHNR and CDR2 is FQNEAQ (reference sequence). This CDR3 region has 14 residues. Trimming shortened V by 3 bases and J by 2 bases, and 11 bases separated the two germline ends. CDR3 residues: CASSLGQNTYEQYF. CDR3 coding DNA: TGTGCCAGCAGCTTGGGACAAAATACCTACGAGCAGTACTTC.

This chain uses TRBV7-9 with TRBJ2-2; tentative D call: TRBD2 (7 bases). Germline V gene lookup returns CDR1 SEHNR and CDR2 FQNEAQ (reference sequence). Trimming took off 3 bases at V and 6 bases at J, with 26 bases between the two ends. The CDR3 loop spans 19 amino acids. Here the CDR3 DNA reads TGTGCCAGCAGCTTCCCACCGGTGAGGGTAGGGGGGGAGGCCGGGGAGCTGTTTTTT. This encodes CASSFPPVRVGGEAGELFF.

The rearrangement uses TRBV5-6 and TRBJ1-4; the match to TRBD1 covers 7 bases. From germline, CDR1 is SGHDT and CDR2 YYEEEE. J was trimmed by 12 bases and V by 0 bases; bases with no gene match: 17. The CDR3 has 17 amino acids. In DNA, the CDR3 is TGTGCCAGCAGCTTGGAAGGGGCCGGGACAGCGCGTGGGGAACTGTTTTTT. This sequence encodes CASSLEGAGTARGELFF.

The chain uses TRBV2 and TRBJ2-5, with 8 positions matching TRBD2. Germline loops: CDR1 SNHLY, CDR2 FYNNEI. V lost 7 bases and J lost 13; bases outside the gene matches: 11. The CDR3 sequence is 12 residues long. This CDR3 reads CASTQTSGTAYF. CDR3 coding DNA: TGTGCCAGCACCCAAACTAGCGGCACCGCGTACTTC. The full variable domain, in which reference TRBV2 and TRBJ2-5 provide the parts outside the CDR3, is EPEVTQTPSHQVTQMGQEVILRCVPISNHLYFYWYRQILGQKVEFLVSFYNNEISEKSEIFDDQFSVERPDGSNFTLKIRSTKLEDSAMYFCASTQTSGTAYFGPGTRLLVL.

The V call is TRBV4-1, the J call TRBJ2-6, with 8 nucleotides matching TRBD1. This CDR3 spans 22 amino acids. Unmatched junction bases numbered 18, after V lost 0 bases and J lost 2 bases. Germline V gene sequence: CDR1 MGHRA, CDR2 YSYEKL. The CDR3 loop reads CASSQDSGKDRAAGPGANVLTF. CDR3 nucleotide sequence: TGCGCCAGCAGCCAAGATTCGGGAAAGGACAGGGCGGCGGGTCCTGGGGCCAACGTCCTGACTTTC.

CDR3 sequence: CASSTGRSLYGYTF. In DNA, the CDR3 is TGTGCCAGCTCAACTGGACGGAGTCTCTATGGCTACACCTTC. J is TRBJ1-2 and V is TRBV18; no firm D call. The CDR3 length is 14 residues. Trimming cost V 5 bases and J 4 bases, with 14 bases left between them. The germline gives CDR1 KGHSH, CDR2 LQKENI. Drawing the rest from reference TRBV18 and TRBJ1-2, the complete variable domain is NAGVMQNPRHLVRRRGQEARLRCSPMKGHSHVYWYRQLPEEGLKFMVYLQKENIIDESGMPKERFSAEFPKEGPSILRIQQVVRGDSAAYFCASSTGRSLYGYTFGSGTRLTVV.

The chain recombines TRBV19 with TRBJ1-4; TRBD1 might be the D (5 bases). The CDR3 sequence is 13 residues long. CDR1 LNHDA and CDR2 SQIVND come from the germline V gene (reference sequence). Deletions cut 8 bases from V and 7 bases from J, with 14 bases between. CDR3 protein: CASGVWQGEKLFF. In DNA form, the CDR3 reads TGTGCCAGTGGCGTATGGCAGGGTGAAAAACTGTTTTTT.

The chain joins TRBV5-1 to TRBJ2-1, with 7 positions matching TRBD2. V trimming: 4 bases; J trimming: 0 bases; junction bases outside the gene matches: 7. The germline V gene encodes CDR1 SGHRS and CDR2 YFSETQ. The CDR3 contains 16 residues. This CDR3 reads CASSPQGGNSYNEQFF. The CDR3 coding sequence is TGCGCCAGCAGCCCCCAGGGAGGGAACTCCTACAATGAGCAGTTCTTC.

The gene calls are TRBV6-5 and TRBJ1-3; the D is unclear. The V gene lost 0 bases and the J gene lost 2 bases, with 8 bases spanning the gap. The length of the CDR3 is 15 residues. In germline, CDR1 is MNHEY, CDR2 SVGAGI. The CDR3 DNA reads TGTGCCAGCAGTTACTCGGGGATCACTGGAAACACCATATATTTT. Amino acid sequence: CASSYSGITGNTIYF.

The chain employs TRBV27 and TRBJ1-5; possibly TRBD1 for D (5 bases). V was shortened by 5 bases and J by 3 bases, with 11 bases between the two germline ends. Germline CDR1 reads MNHEY; CDR2 reads SMNVEV (reference sequence). CDR3 length: 14 residues. CDR3 bases: TGTGCCAGCAGTCGTAGACAGAACAATCAGCCCCAGCATTTT. Amino acids: CASSRRQNNQPQHF.

This chain connects TRBV27 to TRBJ2-7; the match to TRBD1 covers 11 bases. The germline CDR1 and CDR2 sequences are MNHEY and SMNVEV (reference sequence). Germline trimming cut 6 bases from V and 7 bases from J; bases unmatched to any gene: 8. This CDR3 contains 14 residues. The CDR3 loop is CASSPDRGQGEQYF. The CDR3 DNA reads TGTGCCAGCAGCCCGGACAGGGGGCAAGGGGAGCAGTACTTC.

The chain is built from TRBV2 and TRBJ1-4; D is uncertain. Germline CDR1 and CDR2: SNHLY and FYNNEI. The CDR3 has 16 amino acids. The ends were cut back, 7 bases at V and 2 bases at J, with 17 bases in the middle. The CDR3 here is CASMETTSFTNEKLFF. DNA of the CDR3: TGTGCCAGCATGGAGACAACCTCTTTTACTAATGAAAAACTGTTTTTT.

The chain links TRBV6-1 to TRBJ2-1, with D possibly being TRBD1 or TRBD2 (5 bases each). The V gene lost 4 bases and the J gene lost 8 bases, with 12 bases spanning the gap. Germline V gene data show CDR1 as MNHNS and CDR2 as SASEGT. This CDR3 has 13 amino acids. CDR3 amino acids: CASSATRGYEQFF. The DNA for the CDR3 is TGTGCCAGCAGTGCTACTAGGGGCTATGAGCAGTTCTTC.